This T cell receptor beta chain is from a study of blood T cell repertoires in COVID-19. The wider study: Specimens from acute and convalescent COVID-19 originated in the United States, Italy and Spain.

The CDR3 runs to 17 residues. CDR1 is MNHEY, CDR2 SMNVEV, per germline (reference sequence). The V end was cut by 3 bases, the J end by 4 bases, with 20 bases between. In terms of age and location, participants ranged from roughly 18 to 90 years and lived in about two dozen US areas. All recovered Cohort 3 donors got two negative PCRs, got clearance, or saw symptom resolution. As originally analysed: Nucleated cell counts were estimated from reference gene primer amplification. Generated by immunoSEQ multiplex PCR, the TCRdb table keeps only in-frame clones and is missing some. The DNA gave D and trimming, while V, J and clone size come from that table. The table records a few hundred thousand clones, roughly nine tenths of them present only once.

Sequenced material: PBMCs or T cells enriched from blood (not recorded which). The receptor was derived from a woman aged 18-30 years who had recovered from COVID-19. V and J are TRBV27 and TRBJ2-3, with a tentative D call TRBD1 (7 bases). CDR3 in DNA: TGTGCCAGCAGTTTTTACGCAGGGGGGACGATCCCAGATACGCAGTATTTT. Amino acid sequence: CASSFYAGGTIPDTQYF.